The sequence of this TCR beta chain was determined in a study of early T cells in non-severe SARS-CoV-2 infection. Study outcomes and limitations: VDJdb matching skewed toward anti-spike CD8 responses, missing private and CD4 specificities.

This clonotype was recorded a few times. Its target is unknown. TCRdb called the 5' RACE reads again in MiXCR, with one record for every CDR3 protein. The table lists 98,000 or so distinct CDR3 sequences, about 10% of them singletons. Trimming left V 5 bases short and J 0 bases short, with 11 bases between. The CDR3 has 15 amino acids. Germline CDR1 and CDR2: SGHTA and FQGNSA. The sample was whole blood. The receptor comes from an adult who was a healthcare worker with PCR-confirmed SARS-CoV-2 infection or an uninfected control (not recorded which). The chain links TRBV7-2 to TRBJ2-4; D is ambiguous. The CDR3: CASSPGGSAKNIQYF. In DNA form, the CDR3 reads TGTGCCAGCAGCCCTGGTGGATCAGCCAAAAACATTCAGTACTTC.